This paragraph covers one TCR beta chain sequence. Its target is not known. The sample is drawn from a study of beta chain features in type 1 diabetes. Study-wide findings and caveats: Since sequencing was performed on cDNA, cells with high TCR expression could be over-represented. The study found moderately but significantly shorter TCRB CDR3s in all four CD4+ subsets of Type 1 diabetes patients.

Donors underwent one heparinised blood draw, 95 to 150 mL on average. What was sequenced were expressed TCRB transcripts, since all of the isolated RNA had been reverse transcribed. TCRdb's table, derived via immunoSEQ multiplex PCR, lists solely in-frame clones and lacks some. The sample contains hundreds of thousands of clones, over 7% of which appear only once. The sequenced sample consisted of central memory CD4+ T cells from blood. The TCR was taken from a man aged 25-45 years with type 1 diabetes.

The CDR3 sequence is CASSRMADTQYF. CDR3 coding DNA: TGTGCCAGCAGCCGAATGGCAGATACGCAGTATTTT. V usage is TRBV7-2 and J usage is TRBJ2-3; D gene unclear. V was clipped by 5 bases and J by 4 bases, with 7 bases between them. The V gene's germline CDR1 is SGHTA and CDR2 FQGNSA. The CDR3 totals 12 residues. Full variable domain (missing parts from reference TRBV7-2 and TRBJ2-3): GAGVSQSPSNKVTEKGKDVELRCDPISGHTALYWYRQSLGQGLEFLIYFQGNSAPDKSGLPSDRFSAERTGGSVSTLTIQRTQQEDSAVYLCASSRMADTQYFGPGTRLTVL.